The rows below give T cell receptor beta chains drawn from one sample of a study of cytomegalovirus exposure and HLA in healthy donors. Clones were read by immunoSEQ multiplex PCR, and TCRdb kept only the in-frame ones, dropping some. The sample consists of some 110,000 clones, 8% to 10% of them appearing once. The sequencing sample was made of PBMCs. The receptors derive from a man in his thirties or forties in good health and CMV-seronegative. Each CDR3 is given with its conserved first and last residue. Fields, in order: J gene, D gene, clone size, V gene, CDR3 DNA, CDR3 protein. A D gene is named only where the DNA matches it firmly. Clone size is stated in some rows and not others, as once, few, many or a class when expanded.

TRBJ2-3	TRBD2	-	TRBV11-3	TGTGCCAGCAGCCCGGGGACTAGCGGGAGTTCAGATACGCAGTATTTT	CASSPGTSGSSDTQYF
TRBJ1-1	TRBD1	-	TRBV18	TGTGCCAGCTCACCAACAGGGGGGAACACTGAAGCTTTCTTT	CASSPTGGNTEAFF
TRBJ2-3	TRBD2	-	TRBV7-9	TGTGCCAGCAGCTCGGGACCCGGTACTAGCGGGAGTAGGGCAGATACGCAGTATTTT	CASSSGPGTSGSRADTQYF
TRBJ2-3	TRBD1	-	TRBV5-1	TGCGCCAGCAGCTTGGCAGGGGACAGGGTTGGGGATACGCAGTATTTT	CASSLAGDRVGDTQYF
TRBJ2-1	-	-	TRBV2	TGTGCCAGCAGCCCCCGCGGGACTTACAATGAGCAGTTCTTC	CASSPRGTYNEQFF
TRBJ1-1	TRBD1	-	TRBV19	TGTGCCAGTAGTATTCCCAAACAGGGGGCACTTTATGACACTGAAGCTTTCTTT	CASSIPKQGALYDTEAFF
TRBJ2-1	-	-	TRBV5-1	TGCGCCAGCAACATCGGGGATCAAGAGCAGTTCTTC	CASNIGDQEQFF
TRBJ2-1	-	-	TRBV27	TGTGCCACCCAGTTTATAGGTATGGGAGTGAGGAATGAGCAGTTCTTC	CATQFIGMGVRNEQFF
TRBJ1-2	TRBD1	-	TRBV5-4	TGTGCCAGCAGCTGGGACAGGGTGGGAGGCTACACCTTC	CASSWDRVGGYTF
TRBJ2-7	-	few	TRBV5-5	TGTGCCAGCAGCGCGGGGACAGAGAGCTACGAGCAGTACTTC	CASSAGTESYEQYF
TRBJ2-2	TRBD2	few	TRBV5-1	TGCGCCAGCAGCTTGGAGTCGAGTAGCGGGAGGCAGGTGGAGCTGTTTTTT	CASSLESSSGRQVELFF
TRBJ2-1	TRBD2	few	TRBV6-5	TGTGCCAGCAGTTTAGCGGGCCGAACATACAATGAGCAGTTCTTC	CASSLAGRTYNEQFF
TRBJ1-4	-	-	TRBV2	TGTGCCAGCAGTGTTAAGGGGATGGGAAAACTGTTTTTT	CASSVKGMGKLFF
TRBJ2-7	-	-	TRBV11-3	TGTGCCAGCAGCTTATCGAGGAGCTCCTACGAGCAGTACTTC	CASSLSRSSYEQYF
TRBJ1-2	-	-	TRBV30	TGTGCCTGGAGTCCAAGCATTTATGGCTACACCTTC	CAWSPSIYGYTF
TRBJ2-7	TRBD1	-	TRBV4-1	TGCGCCAGCAGCCAGGGACAGGGGTGGGACGAGCAGTACTTC	CASSQGQGWDEQYF
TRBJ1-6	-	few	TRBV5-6	TGTGCCAGCAGCTTGGACAGGGAAGATTCACCCCTCCACTTT	CASSLDREDSPLHF
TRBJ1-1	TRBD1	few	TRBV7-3	TGTGCCAGCAGTCCCCGGGACAGGGGGCCCAGCACTGAAGCTTTCTTT	CASSPRDRGPSTEAFF
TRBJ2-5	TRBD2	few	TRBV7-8	TGTGCCAGCAGCTTTTCTATGGCGGGAGGGATTAGGGAGACCCAGTACTTC	CASSFSMAGGIRETQYF
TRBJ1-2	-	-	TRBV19	TGTGCCAGTAGGGGCTCTGGCTATGGCTACACCTTC	CASRGSGYGYTF
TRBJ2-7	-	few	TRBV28	TGTGCCAGCAGTCTATCGGACAGCTACGAGCAGTACTTC	CASSLSDSYEQYF
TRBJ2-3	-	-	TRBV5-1	TGCGCCAGCAGCTTGGATTTGGCAGGTCAATCCACGCAGTATTTT	CASSLDLAGQSTQYF
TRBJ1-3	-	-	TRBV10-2	TGCGCCAGCAGGGGCTTGGGAAACACCATATATTTT	CASRGLGNTIYF
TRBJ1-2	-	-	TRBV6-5	TGTGCCAGCAGTTGGACGGGGGGAGGGTATGGCTACACCTTC	CASSWTGGGYGYTF
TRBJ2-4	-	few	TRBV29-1	TGCAGCGTTGAAACTGCGACAGTTAACATTCAGTACTTC	CSVETATVNIQYF
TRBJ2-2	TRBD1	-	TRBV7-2	TGTGCCAGCAGCTCGGGACAGGTTAACACCGGGGAGCTGTTTTTT	CASSSGQVNTGELFF
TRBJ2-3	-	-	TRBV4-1	TGCGCCAGCAGCCAAGATCCGGAGGATACGCAGTATTTT	CASSQDPEDTQYF
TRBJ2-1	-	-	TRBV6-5	TGTGCCAGCAGTTACTCCGGGGTGGAGCAGTTCTTC	CASSYSGVEQFF
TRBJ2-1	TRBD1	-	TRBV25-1	TGTGCCAGCAGTTCTCGCCAGGGGGCGTACAATGAGCAGTTCTTC	CASSSRQGAYNEQFF
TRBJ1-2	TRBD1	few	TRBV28	TGTGCCAGCAGCCAGACGACAGGGATTTATGGCTACACCTTC	CASSQTTGIYGYTF
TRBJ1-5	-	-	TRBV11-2	TGTGCCAGCAGCTTGGGTGTGGGGGCGCCCCAGCATTTT	CASSLGVGAPQHF
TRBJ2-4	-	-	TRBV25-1	TGTGCCAGCAGTGTACAGGGGGGGAACATTCAGTACTTC	CASSVQGGNIQYF
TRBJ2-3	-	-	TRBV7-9	TGTGCCAGCAGCTTAGACTTAGCGTCAGATACGCAGTATTTT	CASSLDLASDTQYF
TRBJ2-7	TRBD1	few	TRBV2	TGTGCCAGCAGTTATCTATTGGGGACAGCCTACGAGCAGTACTTC	CASSYLLGTAYEQYF
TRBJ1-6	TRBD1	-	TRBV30	TGTGCCTGGACTGGGACAGTAAATTCACCCCTCCACTTT	CAWTGTVNSPLHF
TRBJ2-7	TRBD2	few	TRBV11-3	TGTGCCAGCAGCCAAAGAAGGGGGACTAGCGGGACAACGGTCACCTACGAGCAGTACTTC	CASSQRRGTSGTTVTYEQYF
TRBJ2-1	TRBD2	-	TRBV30	TGTGCCTGGTCCGGGACTAGCGCCGTCGATGAGCAGTTCTTC	CAWSGTSAVDEQFF
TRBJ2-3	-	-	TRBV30	TGTGCCTGGAGTGCCTACAGGGGCACAGATACGCAGTATTTT	CAWSAYRGTDTQYF
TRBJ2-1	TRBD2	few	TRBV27	TGTGCCAGCAGTCCCTGGACTAGCGGGAGGGCCTCCTACAATGAGCAGTTCTTC	CASSPWTSGRASYNEQFF
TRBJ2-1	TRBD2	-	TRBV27	TGTGCCAGCAGTTCGGGACTAGCGGCATCAGGCAATGAGCAGTTCTTC	CASSSGLAASGNEQFF
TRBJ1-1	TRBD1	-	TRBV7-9	TGTGCCAGCAGCTCCAGACAGGGAAGTGAAGCTTTCTTT	CASSSRQGSEAFF